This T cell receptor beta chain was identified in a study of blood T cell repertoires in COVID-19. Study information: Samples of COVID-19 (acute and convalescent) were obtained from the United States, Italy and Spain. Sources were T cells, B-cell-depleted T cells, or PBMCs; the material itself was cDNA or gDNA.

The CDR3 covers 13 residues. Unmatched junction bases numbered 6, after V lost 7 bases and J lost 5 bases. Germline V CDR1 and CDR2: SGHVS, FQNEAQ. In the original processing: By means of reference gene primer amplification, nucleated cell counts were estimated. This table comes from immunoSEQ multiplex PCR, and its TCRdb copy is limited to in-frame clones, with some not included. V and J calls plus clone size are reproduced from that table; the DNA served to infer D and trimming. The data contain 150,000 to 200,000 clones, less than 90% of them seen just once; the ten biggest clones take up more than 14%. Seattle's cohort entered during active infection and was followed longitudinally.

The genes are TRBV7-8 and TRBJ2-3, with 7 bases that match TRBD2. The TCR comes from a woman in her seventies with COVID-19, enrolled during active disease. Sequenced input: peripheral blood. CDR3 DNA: TGTGCCAGCAACAAACGGGAGGTAGATACGCAGTATTTT. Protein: CASNKREVDTQYF.